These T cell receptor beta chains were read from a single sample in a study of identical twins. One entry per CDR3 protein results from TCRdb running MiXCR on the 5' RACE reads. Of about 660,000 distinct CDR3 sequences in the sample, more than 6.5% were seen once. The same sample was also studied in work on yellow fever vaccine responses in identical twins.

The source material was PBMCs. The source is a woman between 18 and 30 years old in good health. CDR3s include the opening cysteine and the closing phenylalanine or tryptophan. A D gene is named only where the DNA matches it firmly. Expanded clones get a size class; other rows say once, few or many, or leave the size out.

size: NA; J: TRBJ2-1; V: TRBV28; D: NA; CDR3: CASSQYRLTYNEQFF; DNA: TGTGCCAGCAGCCAGTACAGGCTTACCTACAATGAGCAGTTCTTC
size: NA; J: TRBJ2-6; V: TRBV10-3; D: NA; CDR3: CAISEQVPASGANVLTF; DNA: TGTGCCATCAGTGAGCAGGTACCCGCCTCTGGGGCCAACGTCCTGACTTTC
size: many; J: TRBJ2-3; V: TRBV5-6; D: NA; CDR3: CASSLTRKSDTQYF; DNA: TGTGCCAGCAGCCTCACTAGAAAATCAGATACGCAGTATTTT
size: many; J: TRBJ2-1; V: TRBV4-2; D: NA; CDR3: CASSQGHEQFF; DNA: TGTGCCAGCAGCCAAGGACACGAGCAGTTCTTC
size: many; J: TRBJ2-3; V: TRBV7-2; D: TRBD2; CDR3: CASSLGAGTSGAPDTQYF; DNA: TGTGCCAGCAGCTTAGGCGCCGGGACTAGCGGGGCGCCAGATACGCAGTATTTT
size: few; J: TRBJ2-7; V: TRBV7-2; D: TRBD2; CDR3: CASSFRGRALDEQYF; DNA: TGTGCCAGCAGCTTCCGCGGGAGGGCCCTCGACGAGCAGTACTTC
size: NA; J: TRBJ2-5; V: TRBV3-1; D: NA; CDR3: CASSQDLGTGLQETQYF; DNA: TGTGCCAGCAGCCAAGATCTTGGCACAGGTCTCCAAGAGACCCAGTACTTC
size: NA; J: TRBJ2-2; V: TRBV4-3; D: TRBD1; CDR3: CASSQDGQGVPGELFF; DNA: TGCGCCAGCAGCCAAGACGGACAGGGTGTCCCCGGGGAGCTGTTTTTT
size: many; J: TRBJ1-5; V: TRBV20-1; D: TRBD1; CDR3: CSASRGTGGDQPQHF; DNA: TGCAGTGCTAGCCGTGGGACAGGGGGAGATCAGCCCCAGCATTTT
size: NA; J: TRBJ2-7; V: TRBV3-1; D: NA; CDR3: CASSEVGQGYEQYF; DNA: TGTGCCAGCAGCGAAGTGGGCCAGGGCTACGAGCAGTACTTC
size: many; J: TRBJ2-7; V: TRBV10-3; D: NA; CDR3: CAIRETAAWEQYF; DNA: TGTGCCATCAGGGAGACAGCGGCCTGGGAGCAGTACTTC
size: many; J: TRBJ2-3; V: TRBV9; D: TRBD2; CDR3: CASSPGSGRTGDTQYF; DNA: TGTGCCAGCAGCCCCGGGAGCGGGAGGACCGGAGATACGCAGTATTTT